This T cell receptor beta chain was identified in a study of blood T cells in healthy people across ages. A second PCR of about 7 to 11 cycles used a sample-barcoded 5' primer and a J-beta primer mix. TCRdb reprocessed the 5' RACE reads with MiXCR, giving one entry per CDR3 protein. The table lists 700,000 or so distinct CDR3 sequences, 22% of them singletons, with about 22% in the top ten. Trimming cost V 5 bases and J 6 bases, with 16 bases left between them. This CDR3 is 14 amino acids long. Germline CDR1 is MDHEN and CDR2 is SYDVKM. A few counts support this clonotype. Sequenced input: blood. J is TRBJ2-5 and V is TRBV28, with a tentative D call TRBD2 (5 bases). This sequence was found in a man between 65 and 85 years old in good health. The CDR3 region is CASSPGGGVKTQYF. The CDR3 DNA follows: TGTGCCAGCAGTCCCGGCGGAGGCGTGAAGACCCAGTACTTC.